The clone carrying this T cell receptor (beta chain) was seen only a few times. The sample comes from a study of blood T cell repertoires in COVID-19. In the study's own analysis: Estimation of nucleated cell counts relied on the amplification of reference gene primers. The protocol was immunoSEQ multiplex PCR, while the TCRdb copy is restricted to in-frame clones and leaves out a portion. The V and J calls and the clone size are those of that table, but D and trimming were determined from the DNA. The sample comprises around 160,000 clones, around 79% of which are singletons, and approximately 9.9% rests with the top ten. Individuals aged about 18 to 90 years were recruited from about two dozen US areas. The CDR3 has 11 residues. Germline values: CDR1 MNHEY, CDR2 SVGAGI. Trimming removed 8 bases from V and 6 bases from J, with 10 bases in between.

Sequencing was carried out using PBMCs or T cells enriched from blood (not recorded which). The chain carries TRBV6-5 and TRBJ1-2, with D uncertain. The receptor was derived from a man over 45 who had recovered from COVID-19. For the CDR3, the DNA is TGTGCCAGCGGCCGGGAACATGGCTACACCTTC. It yields the protein CASGREHGYTF.